This note documents a single T cell receptor (beta chain) sequence. Its antigen remains unidentified. Germline V gene data show CDR1 as ENHRY and CDR2 as SYGVKD. There are 12 residues in the CDR3. V was cut by 0 bases and J by 6 bases, with 3 bases left in between. This record belongs to a study of T-cell reconstitution after alpha-beta-depleted transplantation in children. Points from the study as a whole: Certain patients had high TCRbeta diversity at day 60, and it came from recipient T cells and thymic progenitors that survived. The authors attributed T-cell counts and diversity one year after transplant mostly to newly produced T cells. In patients about two months after transplant, alpha-beta T cells reportedly arose from several hundred expanded graft clones.

Preparation of the TCRbeta library used unique molecular identifiers. One entry per CDR3 protein results from TCRdb running MiXCR on the PCR reads. The data hold approximately 1,000,000 distinct CDR3 sequences, with around 30% observed a single time. The source was PBMCs, mostly from graft donor cells, collected 360 days after TCRalphabeta/CD19-depleted stem cell transplant. The sequence was obtained from a boy younger than two who had a stem cell transplant for SCID, so the T cells may come from the graft donor. The rearrangement joins TRBV10-3 to TRBJ2-1; unclear D gene. For the CDR3, the DNA is TGTGCCATCAGTGAGTCCGGCAATGAGCAGTTCTTC. As protein: CAISESGNEQFF.